Following are 7 T cell receptor beta chains from one sample sequenced in a study of cytomegalovirus exposure and HLA in healthy donors. PCR was performed using 60 Vbeta and 13 Jbeta primers. Clones were read by immunoSEQ multiplex PCR, and TCRdb kept only the in-frame ones, dropping some. This table holds roughly 130,000 clones, approximately 72% found once. Sequenced material: PBMCs. The origin of the receptors is a human donor in good health.

V gene TRBV7-2 combines with J gene TRBJ2-7; 9 bases align to TRBD2. In germline, CDR1 is SGHTA, CDR2 FQGNSA. The CDR3 totals 16 residues. V was clipped by 0 bases and J by 4 bases; unmatched bases: 7. The CDR3 protein is CASSLAQGSGGYEQYF. The DNA for the CDR3 is TGTGCCAGCAGCTTAGCGCAGGGTAGCGGGGGATACGAGCAGTACTTC.

The chain carries TRBV7-2 and TRBJ1-2; no clear D gene. V was trimmed by 5 bases and J by 2 bases, leaving 12 bases between them. Germline CDR1 SGHTA, CDR2 FQGNSA. The CDR3 contains 14 residues. The DNA of the CDR3 is TGTGCCAGCAGCCCCTGGTCCGCGAACTATGGCTACACCTTC. This translates into CASSPWSANYGYTF.

The rearrangement joins TRBV5-4 to TRBJ2-7, with TRBD1 identical over 7 bases. With V trimmed by 1 base and J by 3 bases, 1 base remained unmatched. The CDR3 runs to 13 residues. Germline assignment: CDR1 SGHNT and CDR2 YYREEE (reference sequence). CDR3 sequence: CASSLPGGYEQYF. CDR3 DNA: TGTGCCAGCAGCTTGCCAGGGGGCTACGAGCAGTACTTC.

This chain links TRBV6-4 with TRBJ2-3; maybe TRBD1 (6 bases). The CDR3 contains 15 residues. V shed 2 bases and J shed 2 bases, with 11 bases lying between them. From germline, CDR1 is MRHNA and CDR2 SNTAGT. In DNA, the CDR3 is TGTGCCAGCAGTGACAGGGGACACCCCACAGATACGCAGTATTTT. Its translation is CASSDRGHPTDTQYF.

The gene calls are TRBV15 and TRBJ1-3; 9 bases align to TRBD1. The CDR3 has 18 residues. Germline V CDR1 and CDR2: LNHNV, YYDKDF (reference sequence). V lost 8 bases to trimming and J lost 0 bases; unmatched junction nucleotides: 14. The CDR3 sequence: CATPGTGRIESSGNTIYF. The CDR3 nucleotides read TGTGCCACCCCCGGGACAGGGAGGATAGAAAGCTCTGGAAACACCATATATTTT.

For this clone: A junction end diverges from the germline sequence, so it may reflect a read error. This chain joins TRBV7-9 and TRBJ2-7; D might be TRBD2 (6 bases). CDR1 and CDR2 from the germline V gene are SEHNR and FQNEAQ (reference sequence). The length of the CDR3 is 14 residues. The CDR3 coding sequence is TGTTCCAGCACCCACCGGGACTCCTCCTACGAGCAGTACTTC. Its translation: CSSTHRDSSYEQYF.

The table lists this clone with a few counts. The chain is built from TRBV5-1 and TRBJ2-3; 10 nucleotides align to TRBD2. Trimming at V came to 0 bases and at J to 3 bases, leaving 7 bases not matched to a gene. This CDR3 has 17 residues. The germline CDR1 and CDR2 sequences are SGHRS and YFSETQ. CDR3 in DNA: TGCGCCAGCAGCTTGGCCACTAGCGGGATTGTAACAGATACGCAGTATTTT. Protein product: CASSLATSGIVTDTQYF.